The source of this TCR beta chain is a study of Ad26.COV2.S vaccination and SARS-CoV-2 variants. The overall study: Once, or twice with 56 days between doses, Ad26.COV2.S was given intramuscularly.

Study-level findings and limits: Vaccinees displayed broader spike-specific TCR repertoires than placebo recipients. Measures of TCR breadth and depth may have fallen short of total T cell responses.

Germline CDR1 is SGHDN and CDR2 is FVKESK. V gave up 5 bases and J gave up 6 bases, with 10 bases separating them. CDR3 length equals 13 residues. Points on this clone: Its antigen is unidentified.

The data were produced by immunoSEQ multiplex PCR, yet TCRdb's version contains in-frame clones alone and is incomplete. The table has approximately 360,000 clones, roughly 85% seen once. The treatment: over 15 received Ad26.COV2.S at low or high dose, single or two shots; about 5 received placebo; per-sample allocation not given. Specimen acquisition occurred on day 63 following the initial vaccine or placebo injection. Boston hosted the donor, who was an adult aged 18-55 years. The source material was peripheral blood, sampled in a trial of Ad26.COV2.S vaccine versus placebo. The J gene is TRBJ1-4, the V gene TRBV14; D not certain. This clonotype was obtained from a person between 18 and 60 years old who received the Ad26.COV2.S COVID-19 vaccine or a placebo. The CDR3 nucleotides are TGTGCCAGCAGCGCCCTCGGCTATGAAAAACTGTTTTTT. Translating it yields CASSALGYEKLFF.